This section outlines one TCR beta chain sequence together with its context. These data come from a study of blood T cell repertoires in COVID-19. On the study more broadly: Some COVID-19 samples were acute and others convalescent; all came from the United States, Italy and Spain.

Using immunoSEQ multiplex PCR, the repertoire was profiled, and TCRdb retains in-frame clones only, with some absent. The repertoire holds around 100,000 clones, with approximately 91% as singletons. CDR1 and CDR2 from the germline V gene are MGHDK and SYGVNS. This CDR3 is 15 amino acids long. The trim removed 4 bases at V and 7 bases at J, leaving 7 bases unmatched. V and J are TRBV25-1 and TRBJ1-6, with 7 bases identical to TRBD1. The sequencing input was peripheral blood. This TCR was sampled from a man aged 50 to 60 with active COVID-19. CDR3 sequence reads: CASSGLDRVNSPLHF. The CDR3 bases are TGTGCCAGCAGTGGTCTTGACAGGGTCAATTCACCCCTCCACTTT.